The TCR beta chain described here comes from a study of blood T cell repertoires in COVID-19. The overall study: The United States, Italy and Spain provided the acute and convalescent COVID-19 samples.

The assay was immunoSEQ multiplex PCR, and TCRdb's table has in-frame clones only and misses some. Found here are about 180,000 clones, 85% to 90% of them singletons; the top ten hold more than 5%. Clinical history reported by participants formed the basis on which cohorts were assigned. The CDR3 sequence is 10 residues long. Trimming removed 5 bases from V and 14 bases from J, with 9 bases in between. CDR1 and CDR2 (germline): LNHDA, SQIVND (reference sequence). This chain connects TRBV19 to TRBJ1-4; D uncertain. The clonotype comes from a man aged 40-49 years who had recovered from COVID-19. The specimen was PBMCs or T cells enriched from blood (not recorded which). The CDR3 region is CASSSGSLFF. As DNA, the CDR3 is TGTGCCAGTAGTTCGGGGTCTCTGTTTTTT.